This TCR beta chain was profiled in a study of control samples from healthy donors and cancer patients. Profiling relied on immunoSEQ multiplex PCR, and the TCRdb table lists in-frame clones only, not all of them. Altogether about 110,000 clones are present, 90% being singletons, with the ten largest covering 4% to 4.5%. Deletions cut 0 bases from V and 7 bases from J, with 18 bases between. CDR1 and CDR2 (germline): GTSNPN, SVGIG (reference sequence). The CDR3 spans 15 residues. The TCR comes from a human donor in good health. The donor label of this sample is uncertain. This chain links TRBV30 with TRBJ1-2; possibly TRBD1 for D (5 bases). Source material: blood. The CDR3 spells CAWSVDGAGVSGYTF. As DNA, the CDR3 is TGTGCCTGGAGTGTGGACGGGGCGGGGGTTAGTGGCTACACCTTC. The full variable domain, rest sourced from reference TRBV30 and TRBJ1-2, is SQTIHQWPATLVQPVGSPLSLECTVEGTSNPNLYWYRQAAGRGLQLLFYSVGIGQISSEVPQNLSASRPQDRQFILSSKKLLLSDSGFYLCAWSVDGAGVSGYTFGSGTRLTVV.